What follows describes a single T cell receptor (beta chain). No antigen is known for it. The data were obtained in a study of cytomegalovirus exposure and HLA in healthy donors. Study background: Genetic ancestry analysis placed about 76% of the 398 donors that were genotyped in the Caucasian-associated cluster. Study-wide results and caveats: A later analysis linked a missense DCLRE1C variant to TCR beta V- and J-gene trimming.

The CDR3 length is 15 residues. CDR1 is LNHDA and CDR2 is SQIVND in the germline V gene (reference sequence). The V end lost 5 bases, the J end lost 0 bases, and 11 bases lay between the germline ends. It was with 60 Vbeta and 13 Jbeta primers that the PCR ran. The authors' processing: An analysis that came later counted around 80 million unique TCR beta chains, approximately 12 million shared. The method was immunoSEQ multiplex PCR; TCRdb's version includes in-frame clones alone and lacks a portion of them. The V and J calls and clone size were taken over from that table, and D and trimming were inferred from the DNA. The table records some 180,000 clones, about four fifths of them present only once.

This chain joins TRBV19 and TRBJ2-1, with D perhaps TRBD2 (6 bases). This clonotype was obtained from a woman younger than 30 in good health and CMV-seronegative. The sequenced sample consisted of PBMCs. The CDR3, as DNA: TGTGCCAGTAGTCAGACTAGTAGCTCCTACAATGAGCAGTTCTTC. Translated, it gives CASSQTSSSYNEQFF. Using reference TRBV19 and TRBJ2-1 for the parts outside the CDR3, the full variable domain is DGGITQSPKYLFRKEGQNVTLSCEQNLNHDAMYWYRQDPGQGLRLIYYSQIVNDFQKGDIAEGYSVSREKKESFPLTVTSAQKNPTAFYLCASSQTSSSYNEQFFGPGTRLTVL.